The T cell receptor beta chain under discussion was sequenced for a study of breast tumors, draining lymph nodes, adjacent tissues. The study, taken as a whole, reports: Compared with lymph nodes, tumors were less diverse; compared with nontumor tissue, more. The data were judged consistent with most tumor T cells coming from lymph node and expanding in tumor.

This CDR3 has 15 amino acids. Per germline, CDR1 SGDLS and CDR2 YYNGEE. TCRdb processed the multiplex PCR reads anew with MiXCR; each CDR3 protein has one entry. The sample includes 150,000 to 200,000 distinct CDR3 sequences, about 30% of them seen just once. Regarding this clonotype: Its target is not known. A much larger clone lies a single base off, so this may be a read error.

The lymph nodes were axillary draining lymph nodes from breast cancer patients. This clonotype originated in a female donor with breast cancer. Some clones in this sample may be carry-over from other donors' samples. The chain combines TRBV9 with TRBJ1-2; D is unresolved. The sequenced sample was axillary lymph node tissue. CDR3: CASSGPGSGNYGSTF. In DNA, the CDR3 is TGTGCCAGCAGCGGCCCGGGTAGTGGTAACTATGGCTCCACCTTC.